The clone carrying this T cell receptor (beta chain) was seen only a few times. Its antigen remains unidentified. The entry originates in a study of human T cells and chemical hapten exposure. Study-wide results and caveats: Unchanged with DPC sensitization were TCRs above 1 in 1000 frequency.

Sample time point: pre-sensitization, week 0. Indicated treatment: therapeutic diphenylcyclopropenone sensitization with weekly scalp DPC. Unfractionated whole blood yielded total RNA. Each CDR3 protein is one row after TCRdb ran MiXCR on the RACE reads. The sample consists of 250,000 to 300,000 distinct CDR3 sequences, around 7.3% of them appearing once. The CDR3 is 13 amino acids. CDR1 is MNHNS, CDR2 SASEGT, per germline. Trimming took 8 bases from V and 4 from J, leaving 14 bases between them. The sample in question was whole blood, obtained in connection with sensitization to the hapten diphenylcyclopropenone (DPC). The gene calls are TRBV6-1 and TRBJ1-2; unclear D gene. This clonotype originated in a man aged 18 to 29 with alopecia areata. Some clones in this sample may be carry-over from other donors' samples. As DNA, the CDR3 is TGTGCCAGCCTCCTTCGGGCCAGCTATGGCTACACCTTC. It is translated as CASLLRASYGYTF.